Presented here are 16 T cell receptor beta chains from one specimen sequenced in a study of CD8+CD57+ T cells in acquired aplastic anemia. Both TCR beta VDJ combination and CDR3 sequence profiling were carried out. Genomic DNA was the template for this profiling. TCRdb redid the calling of the reads with MiXCR, one entry per CDR3 protein. Of some 120,000 distinct CDR3 sequences in the sample, around 48% are singletons; the top ten hold about 2.7%. Sequencing used sorted CD4+, CD8+, or CD8+CD57+ T cells (not recorded which) from PBMCs. The source is a human donor in good health, serving as a control.

This clonotype appeared many times. The rearrangement uses TRBV18 and TRBJ2-6, with D maybe TRBD1 (6 bases). With 6 bases removed from V and 2 bases from J, the gap between germline ends came to 11 bases. The CDR3 totals 15 residues. The V gene's germline CDR1 is KGHSH and CDR2 LQKENI. CDR3 bases: TGTGCCAGCTCTCAGCAGGGGACTGGGGCCAACGTCCTGACTTTC. Protein: CASSQQGTGANVLTF. The full variable domain, its missing parts supplied by reference TRBV18 and TRBJ2-6, is NAGVMQNPRHLVRRRGQEARLRCSPMKGHSHVYWYRQLPEEGLKFMVYLQKENIIDESGMPKERFSAEFPKEGPSILRIQQVVRGDSAAYFCASSQQGTGANVLTFGAGSRLTVL.

The chain carries TRBV7-9 and TRBJ2-7; TRBD1 or TRBD2 may be the D gene (6 bases each). In germline, CDR1 is SEHNR, CDR2 FQNEAQ (reference sequence). Trimming pared 4 bases from V and 5 bases from J, leaving 12 bases between. The CDR3 totals 13 residues. The CDR3 loop is CASSSPGADEQYF. CDR3 nucleotides: TGTGCCAGCAGCTCTCCGGGGGCTGACGAGCAGTACTTC.

This clonotype was observed a few times. This may be a read error, as it is one base from a much larger clone. The rearrangement joins TRBV4-3 to TRBJ1-1, with D perhaps TRBD1 (6 bases). In germline, CDR1 is LGHNA, CDR2 YSLEER. This CDR3 is 15 amino acids long. The ends were cut back, 3 bases at V and 4 bases at J, with 15 bases in the middle. CDR3 DNA: TGCGCCAGCAGCCAGTTGGAGGGGGGCCGCACTGAAGCTTTCTTT. Translating gives CASSQLEGGRTEAFF.

In its sample, this clonotype was seen many times. This chain uses TRBV19 with TRBJ2-5, with D possibly TRBD1 on 5 matching bases. Between the trimmed V and J ends, which lost 5 bases and 1 base, there was a span of 8 bases. The germline CDR1 and CDR2 sequences are LNHDA and SQIVND (reference sequence). This CDR3 spans 13 amino acids. The CDR3 spells CASSPGFQETQYF. CDR3 nucleotides: TGTGCCAGTAGTCCAGGGTTCCAAGAGACCCAGTACTTC.

This clonotype was detected only a few times. This chain joins TRBV20-1 and TRBJ1-5, with D maybe TRBD1 (6 bases). Germline lookup yields CDR1 DFQATT and CDR2 SNEGSKA (reference sequence). The V end was cut by 5 bases, the J end by 5 bases, with 13 bases between. CDR3 size: 13 residues. CDR3 amino acids: CSAAGTNDQPQHF. CDR3 in DNA: TGCAGTGCTGCCGGGACAAACGATCAGCCCCAGCATTTT.

V usage is TRBV2 and J usage is TRBJ1-1; the match to TRBD1 covers 10 bases. The J segment lost 5 bases and the V segment lost 7 bases, leaving 7 bases of the junction unmatched. This CDR3 is 14 amino acids long. CDR1 is SNHLY and CDR2 is FYNNEI in the germline V gene. The CDR3 loop reads CASTRQGAGTEAFF. DNA for the CDR3: TGTGCCAGCACAAGACAGGGGGCAGGAACTGAAGCTTTCTTT.

The chain combines TRBV13 with TRBJ1-1; D may be TRBD1 (6 bases). The germline V and J ends were trimmed by 7 bases and 3 bases, with 33 bases remaining between them. Germline values: CDR1 PRHDT, CDR2 FYEKMQ (reference sequence). CDR3 length: 20 amino acids. CDR3 in amino acids: CASIPKVGTIRGWGDTEAFF. The CDR3, as DNA: TGTGCCAGCATCCCGAAGGTCGGGACAATCCGGGGGTGGGGGGACACTGAAGCTTTCTTT.

The chain has TRBV29-1 and TRBJ1-1; D remains unclear. V was trimmed by 4 bases and J by 4 bases, leaving 13 bases between them. Germline-derived CDR1 and CDR2 are SQVTM and ANQGSEA. The CDR3 consists of 13 residues. The CDR3 coding sequence is TGCAGCGTTGTATCGGGCGTCGGCACTGAAGCTTTCTTT. This encodes CSVVSGVGTEAFF.

This clonotype occurred many times. The rearrangement uses TRBV5-1 and TRBJ1-4; D is ambiguous. The CDR3 length is 14 residues. CDR1 and CDR2 from the germline V gene are SGHRS and YFSETQ. The V end lost 1 base, the J end lost 0 bases, and 4 bases lay between the germline ends. CDR3 sequence reads: CASSLTATNEKLFF. CDR3 nucleotide sequence: TGCGCCAGCAGCTTGACAGCAACTAATGAAAAACTGTTTTTT.

The gene calls are TRBV2 and TRBJ1-3; D uncertain. The CDR3 spans 14 residues. V lost 3 bases and J lost 0, with 6 bases in between. In germline, CDR1 is SNHLY, CDR2 FYNNEI. CDR3 DNA sequence: TGTGCCAGCAGTGACGGCAGCTCTGGAAACACCATATATTTT. It codes for CASSDGSSGNTIYF.

This clonotype was observed a few times. V is TRBV25-1 and J is TRBJ2-7; TRBD1 agrees at 8 bases. There are 14 residues in the CDR3. Looked up from germline, CDR1 is MGHDK and CDR2 is SYGVNS. The junction had 7 bases not matched to a gene; V was cut back by 4 bases and J by 5 bases. The CDR3 region has the DNA TGTGCCAGCAGTGGGACAGGGACGGTGAACGAGCAGTACTTC. It is translated as CASSGTGTVNEQYF.

V and J are TRBV4-3 and TRBJ2-1; 9 bases fit TRBD2. Germline CDR1 LGHNA, CDR2 YSLEER. This CDR3 has 14 amino acids. Trimming took 4 bases from V and 6 from J; bases not matched to a gene: 4. CDR3 nucleotides: TGCGCCAGCAGCCTAGCGGGAGTAGCCAATGAGCAGTTCTTC. It specifies CASSLAGVANEQFF.

At least ten counts were recorded for this clonotype. The chain links TRBV14 to TRBJ1-1, with a tentative D call TRBD1 (6 bases). Germline values: CDR1 SGHDN, CDR2 FVKESK. Trimming stripped 3 bases from V and 4 bases from J, with 12 bases between. The CDR3 contains 14 residues. The CDR3 sequence is CASSQLQGGTEAFF. The CDR3 DNA sequence: TGTGCCAGCAGCCAGCTACAGGGAGGCACTGAAGCTTTCTTT.

The chain is built from TRBV2 and TRBJ2-7; D not certain. The germline gives CDR1 SNHLY, CDR2 FYNNEI. The V gene lost 5 bases and the J gene lost 2 bases, with 10 bases spanning the gap. The CDR3 runs 13 residues. The chain's CDR3 is CASSQIPPYEQYF. The CDR3 DNA reads as TGTGCCAGCAGTCAGATACCCCCCTACGAGCAGTACTTC.

This chain uses TRBV2 with TRBJ1-2; 8 nucleotides line up with TRBD1. Losses at the gene ends were 5 bases for V and 2 bases for J; bases not matched to a gene: 4. CDR1 is SNHLY and CDR2 is FYNNEI in the germline V gene. There are 14 residues in the CDR3. This CDR3 is CASSLGQENYGYTF. CDR3 bases: TGTGCCAGCAGTTTGGGACAGGAGAACTATGGCTACACCTTC.

This clonotype was observed many times. The CDR3 spells CSARDSSGGGGTDTQYF. CDR3 nucleotides: TGCAGTGCTAGAGACTCGTCCGGCGGGGGGGGCACAGATACGCAGTATTTT. V is TRBV20-1 and J is TRBJ2-3, with 9 bases that match TRBD2. Germline values: CDR1 DFQATT, CDR2 SNEGSKA (reference sequence). The CDR3 totals 17 residues. Trimming removed 0 bases from V and 1 base from J; junction bases left unmatched: 8.